The 3 T cell receptor beta chains reported below all come from one sample, sequenced in a study of T-cell memory formation after mild COVID-19. TCRdb reanalysed the 5' RACE reads using MiXCR and keeps one entry per CDR3 protein. The table includes around 300,000 distinct CDR3 sequences, 8% to 9% detected once. Input material: PBMCs or a T cell subset sorted from them (not recorded which). These receptors all stem from a man between 18 and 35 years old who had mild COVID-19 (a few samples of this study predate the infection). Cell type and time point are not known.

The chain has TRBV4-1 and TRBJ1-1; tentatively, D is TRBD1 (5 bases). The CDR3 length is 16 residues. V was shortened by 4 bases and J by 1 base, with 16 bases between the two germline ends. Germline CDR1 and CDR2: MGHRA and YSYEKL. The CDR3 DNA reads TGCGCCAGCAGCCCTCACGATAGGGGCTGGAACACTGAAGCTTTCTTT. Its translation: CASSPHDRGWNTEAFF.

This clonotype appeared many times. This chain links TRBV2 with TRBJ1-2, with a possible D match to TRBD1 (6 bases). Per the germline V gene, CDR1 is SNHLY and CDR2 is FYNNEI. The CDR3 has 14 residues. Deletions cut 4 bases from V and 4 bases from J, with 13 bases between. The CDR3 reads CASSVVGGAYGYTF. As DNA, the CDR3 is TGTGCCAGCAGTGTCGTGGGGGGGGCCTATGGCTACACCTTC.

The chain joins TRBV7-9 to TRBJ2-3; 7 positions match TRBD2. J lost 4 bases, V lost 1 base, and 8 bases had no gene match. CDR1 and CDR2 from the germline V gene are SEHNR and FQNEAQ (reference sequence). There are 16 residues in the CDR3. The CDR3 coding sequence is TGTGCCAGCAGCTTAGAAGGCGTGGGAGGGGCAGATACGCAGTATTTT. Protein: CASSLEGVGGADTQYF.